The clone carrying this T cell receptor beta chain was detected ten times or more. Its antigen is not known. Making use of molecular barcodes, quantitative 5'-RACE generated TCR beta libraries. One entry per CDR3 protein, called by TCRdb with MiXCR from the 5' RACE reads. Of around 480,000 distinct CDR3 sequences detected, approximately 17% appear once; the ten largest clones hold around 0.92%. CDR1 is MDHEN, CDR2 SYDVKM, per germline. V was clipped by 10 bases and J by 3 bases, with 13 bases between them. This CDR3 has 12 residues. The sample comes from a study of CD8 T cells in ankylosing spondylitis. Study-level points and caveats: CD8+ by phenotype, disease-linked clones were relatively rare in peripheral blood. Researchers reportedly found disease-linked clones significantly enriched in matched ankylosing spondylitis synovial fluid. Several highly homologous variants formed a TCR beta motif that appeared characteristic of ankylosing spondylitis blood.

The specimen was blood, either unsorted or a sorted T cell fraction (not recorded which). The chain employs TRBV28 and TRBJ2-7, with no clear D. This TCR came from a male donor with ankylosing spondylitis. CDR3 amino acids: CATGPPGYEQYF. The CDR3 nucleotides read TGTGCCACCGGCCCGCCGGGCTACGAGCAGTACTTC.